Listed below are T cell receptor beta chains from one sample, sequenced in a study of cytomegalovirus exposure and HLA in healthy donors. TCRdb's copy holds only in-frame clones and misses some; the assay was immunoSEQ multiplex PCR. The sample contains about 160,000 clones, just under 80% of which appear only once. Sequenced: PBMCs. These receptors were collected from a man aged 25 to 45 in good health and CMV-seronegative. CDR3s include the opening cysteine and the closing phenylalanine or tryptophan. A D gene is named only where the DNA matches it firmly.

v_gene	j_gene	d_gene	len	CDR3aa
TRBV5-6	TRBJ2-7	TRBD1	14	CASSLQGQGYEQYF
TRBV30	TRBJ1-2	TRBD1	14	CAWTPDRADYGYTF
TRBV4-2	TRBJ2-5	TRBD2	15	CASGQGSGRGETQYF
TRBV29-1	TRBJ2-1	.	13	CSVDIGLLREQFF
TRBV14	TRBJ2-7	TRBD2	16	CASSPGTSGPTYEQYF
TRBV4-3	TRBJ1-1	TRBD1	12	CASSRDRAEAFF
TRBV10-3	TRBJ2-7	.	13	CAISESFRYEQYF
TRBV4-3	TRBJ2-3	TRBD1	17	CASSQEWGTGATDTQYF
TRBV4-1	TRBJ2-1	TRBD2	18	CASSQVTSGPSLNNEQFF
TRBV5-6	TRBJ2-7	.	15	CASSSYEGGGGSQYF
TRBV28	TRBJ1-1	.	14	CASSFPSRNTEAFF
TRBV5-1	TRBJ2-3	.	16	CASSFGTFSSTDTQYF
TRBV10-3	TRBJ2-7	.	14	CAINEPGFSYEQYF
TRBV28	TRBJ2-7	TRBD2	20	CASSPGALRLAGGHSYEQYF
TRBV10-3	TRBJ1-5	TRBD1	18	CAISESISGTGGGQPQHF
TRBV9	TRBJ1-3	TRBD1	19	CASSSQDRGVGRGGNTIYF
TRBV5-1	TRBJ1-3	.	14	CASSSGILGNTIYF
TRBV11-2	TRBJ1-4	.	15	CASSLDGATNEKLFF
TRBV11-2	TRBJ2-5	TRBD2	17	CASSFLRGGGVVETQYF
TRBV7-2	TRBJ2-5	.	14	CASSGGRGTETQYF
TRBV5-6	TRBJ1-6	TRBD1	14	CASSPWTGNSPLHF
TRBV5-1	TRBJ2-3	.	15	CASSLGVQVPDTQYF
TRBV5-6	TRBJ2-3	TRBD2	16	CASSPGLVTSTDTQYF
TRBV10-3	TRBJ2-7	TRBD2	15	CAISENPSGRGEQYF
TRBV15	TRBJ1-2	TRBD1	15	CATSGGQRLDYGYTF
TRBV9	TRBJ2-7	TRBD1	14	CASSLDREDAEQYF
TRBV7-3	TRBJ2-2	.	13	CASSSLRTGELFF
TRBV6-5	TRBJ2-3	.	15	CASSYSDSGADTQYF
TRBV5-6	TRBJ2-7	.	13	CASSGLGSYEQYF
TRBV7-3	TRBJ2-1	TRBD2	16	CASSSHQLADYNEQFF
TRBV7-2	TRBJ1-2	.	14	CASSPQGVGYGYTF
TRBV7-2	TRBJ2-7	.	14	CASSPRDTSYEQYF
TRBV15	TRBJ2-5	.	15	CATSRDPRGQETQYF